The 30 T cell receptor beta chains given below trace back to one sample, sequenced in a study of cytomegalovirus exposure and HLA in healthy donors. With 60 Vbeta and 13 Jbeta primers, the PCR was carried out. Data came from immunoSEQ multiplex PCR; TCRdb stores just in-frame clones and leaves some out. The sample holds tens of thousands of clones, around 70% seen once. Material: PBMCs. The receptors here all came from a man aged 60 to 69 in good health and CMV-seronegative.

This chain joins TRBV18 and TRBJ2-1; tentatively, D is TRBD2 (5 bases). V was shortened by 1 base and J by 0 bases, with 13 bases between the two germline ends. Germline values: CDR1 KGHSH, CDR2 LQKENI. This CDR3 spans 17 amino acids. The CDR3 sequence is CASSPRRVGSSYNEQFF. The CDR3 DNA is TGTGCCAGCTCACCACGGCGTGTAGGGAGCTCCTACAATGAGCAGTTCTTC.

The chain combines TRBV5-1 with TRBJ2-2; 8 bases fit TRBD2. Trimming removed 2 bases from V and 5 bases from J; junction bases left unmatched: 5. Germline V gives CDR1 SGHRS, CDR2 YFSETQ. The CDR3 sequence is 15 residues long. CDR3 loop: CASSLSGSKTGELFF. The CDR3 DNA reads as TGCGCCAGCAGCTTAAGCGGGAGTAAGACCGGGGAGCTGTTTTTT.

This clone was seen a handful of times. The V and J genes are TRBV5-1 and TRBJ2-3; TRBD2 aligns across 11 bases. Germline CDR1 SGHRS, CDR2 YFSETQ. With 4 bases clipped from V and 5 bases from J, the junction kept 6 bases outside the gene matches. The CDR3 totals 15 residues. Here the CDR3 DNA reads TGCGCCAGCAGCCTGACTAGCGGGAATGTAGATACGCAGTATTTT. The encoded protein is CASSLTSGNVDTQYF.

This chain joins TRBV14 and TRBJ2-1; perhaps TRBD1 as D (5 bases). The germline gives CDR1 SGHDN, CDR2 FVKESK. Trimming took off 4 bases at V and 7 bases at J, with 17 bases between the two ends. The CDR3 is made up of 15 amino acids. CDR3 sequence (DNA): TGTGCCAGCAGCCCGGGCAGGGCCTGGTATAATGAGCAGTTCTTC. Amino acid sequence: CASSPGRAWYNEQFF.

The chain carries TRBV11-2 and TRBJ2-3, with D perhaps matching TRBD1 (6 bases). Trimming removed 3 bases at V and 0 bases at J, with 13 bases between. The germline V gene encodes CDR1 SGHAT and CDR2 FQNNGV. This CDR3 comprises 16 residues. The chain's CDR3 is CASSFRQVVSTDTQYF. In DNA form, the CDR3 reads TGTGCCAGCAGCTTCCGACAGGTGGTTAGCACAGATACGCAGTATTTT. The full variable domain, completed using reference TRBV11-2 and TRBJ2-3, is EAGVAQSPRYKIIEKRQSVAFWCNPISGHATLYWYQQILGQGPKLLIQFQNNGVVDDSQLPKDRFSAERLKGVDSTLKIQPAKLEDSAVYLCASSFRQVVSTDTQYFGPGTRLTVL.

This clone was observed a few times. The rearrangement links TRBV29-1 to TRBJ1-1; a weak D match, TRBD1 (5 bases). Germline V gene lookup returns CDR1 SQVTM and CDR2 ANQGSEA. Between the trimmed V and J ends, which lost 8 bases and 11 bases, there was a span of 18 bases. The CDR3 has 11 residues. CDR3 coding DNA: TGCAGCACCCTGCTGGGGCCGGCCGCTTTCTTT. Translation: CSTLLGPAAFF.

V usage is TRBV5-1 and J usage is TRBJ2-5; 11 bases are a match to TRBD2. The CDR3 has 17 residues. CDR1 is SGHRS, CDR2 YFSETQ, per germline. V gave up 4 bases and J gave up 1 base; unmatched junction bases: 9. DNA of the CDR3: TGCGCCAGCAGCCTGGGACTAGCGGACACAAGCCAAGAGACCCAGTACTTC. It codes for CASSLGLADTSQETQYF.

J is TRBJ2-3 and V is TRBV5-5, with 12 bases aligning to TRBD2. This CDR3 is 15 amino acids long. Germline trimming cut 2 bases from V and 3 bases from J; bases unmatched to any gene: 1. Germline-derived CDR1 and CDR2 are SGHKS and YYEKEE (reference sequence). The CDR3 sequence is CASSFGLAGTDTQYF. In DNA form, the CDR3 reads TGTGCCAGCAGCTTCGGACTAGCGGGGACAGATACGCAGTATTTT.

The chain carries TRBV27 and TRBJ2-2, with 8 positions matching TRBD1. With 6 bases clipped from V and 6 bases from J, the junction kept 12 bases outside the gene matches. This CDR3 is 16 amino acids long. Germline V gene data show CDR1 as MNHEY and CDR2 as SMNVEV (reference sequence). The CDR3 bases are TGTGCCAGCAGCCCCCACGGACAGGGCAAATCCGGGGAGCTGTTTTTT. Translating gives CASSPHGQGKSGELFF.

The chain links TRBV7-9 to TRBJ2-1; 8 bases are a match to TRBD2. V gave up 1 base and J gave up 7 bases; unmatched junction bases: 12. Germline CDR1 reads SEHNR; CDR2 reads FQNEAQ (reference sequence). The length of the CDR3 is 17 residues. CDR3 protein: CASSLDPPLAGGNEQFF. Written as DNA, the CDR3 is TGTGCCAGCAGCTTAGATCCCCCTCTTGCGGGGGGTAATGAGCAGTTCTTC.

This clone was seen only once. The V gene is TRBV4-1, the J gene TRBJ2-7, with D tentatively TRBD1 (6 bases). Trimming took off 1 base at V and 1 base at J, with 14 bases between the two ends. This CDR3 has 16 residues. The V gene's germline CDR1 is MGHRA and CDR2 YSYEKL. The CDR3 nucleotides read TGCGCCAGCAGCCAAGTTCCCAGGGGCCGTTCCTACGAGCAGTACTTC. Protein sequence: CASSQVPRGRSYEQYF.

This clone was detected a few times. V usage is TRBV5-6 and J usage is TRBJ2-2; possible D gene TRBD1, 6 bases. The CDR3 extends over 15 amino acids. Trimming took off 0 bases at V and 7 bases at J, with 13 bases between the two ends. The germline CDR1 and CDR2 sequences are SGHDT and YYEEEE. CDR3 sequence reads: CASSLAAGVIGELFF. DNA for the CDR3: TGTGCCAGCAGCTTGGCGGCAGGGGTTATCGGGGAGCTGTTTTTT.

V and J are TRBV2 and TRBJ2-7; D remains ambiguous. Germline V gene lookup returns CDR1 SNHLY and CDR2 FYNNEI. Trimming pared 8 bases from V and 4 bases from J, leaving 6 bases between. The CDR3 loop spans 10 amino acids. CDR3 sequence: CASGEYEQYF. The CDR3, as DNA: TGTGCCAGCGGAGAATACGAGCAGTACTTC.

The chain recombines TRBV6-5 with TRBJ1-1, with 9 bases identical to TRBD1. V dropped 5 bases and J dropped 5; count of bases not matched to a gene: 6. The CDR3 has 14 residues. Germline assignment: CDR1 MNHEY and CDR2 SVGAGI. CDR3 amino acids: CASSPTGGRTEAFF. Here the CDR3 DNA reads TGTGCCAGCAGTCCGACAGGGGGACGGACTGAAGCTTTCTTT.

This rearrangement joins TRBV28 to TRBJ2-7; 7 bases are shared with TRBD2. The CDR3 totals 15 residues. Per germline, CDR1 MDHEN and CDR2 SYDVKM. The J segment lost 2 bases and the V segment lost 3 bases, leaving 7 bases of the junction unmatched. The chain's CDR3 is CASSLRLAETYEQYF. The CDR3 DNA follows: TGTGCCAGCAGTTTGCGCCTAGCGGAAACCTACGAGCAGTACTTC. Complete variable domain (other parts from reference TRBV28 and TRBJ2-7): DVKVTQSSRYLVKRTGEKVFLECVQDMDHENMFWYRQDPGLGLRLIYFSYDVKMKEKGDIPEGYSVSREKKERFSLILESASTNQTSMYLCASSLRLAETYEQYFGPGTRLTVT.

The chain recombines TRBV7-8 with TRBJ1-2, with D possibly matching TRBD1 (6 bases). Between the trimmed V and J ends, which lost 5 bases and 4 bases, there was a span of 26 bases. Germline-derived CDR1 and CDR2 are SGHVS and FQNEAQ. CDR3 length: 18 amino acids. The CDR3 loop is CASSLLGGANSGGYGYTF. In DNA, the CDR3 is TGTGCCAGCAGCCTACTCGGGGGGGCGAATTCTGGGGGCTATGGCTACACCTTC.

CDR3 sequence reads: CASSEGGDSSPLHF. Written as DNA, the CDR3 is TGTGCCAGCAGTGAGGGAGGAGATAGTTCACCCCTCCACTTT. This chain joins TRBV6-1 and TRBJ1-6; D is uncertain. Trimming left V 3 bases short and J 9 bases short, with 12 bases between. Germline-derived CDR1 and CDR2 are MNHNS and SASEGT. The CDR3 has 14 amino acids.

The genes are TRBV19 and TRBJ1-5; D ambiguous. This CDR3 spans 14 amino acids. V shed 5 bases and J shed 0 bases, with 8 bases lying between them. The germline CDR1 and CDR2 sequences are LNHDA and SQIVND (reference sequence). In DNA, the CDR3 is TGTGCCAGTAGTGCCACTCATAGCAATCAGCCCCAGCATTTT. Translated: CASSATHSNQPQHF.

The chain uses TRBV6-1 and TRBJ2-5; 9 bases agree with TRBD1. The ends lost 7 bases at V and 7 bases at J; junction bases unmatched: 10. The CDR3 runs to 14 residues. CDR1 and CDR2 (germline): MNHNS, SASEGT. The CDR3 loop is CASTGGQGVRTQYF. CDR3 nucleotides: TGTGCCAGCACCGGGGGACAGGGAGTGCGGACCCAGTACTTC.

CDR3 DNA sequence: TGCGCCAGCAGTTCCGGGAGCTCTGGAAACACCATATATTTT. Translating gives CASSSGSSGNTIYF. This rearrangement joins TRBV5-1 to TRBJ1-3; D is undetermined. The V end was cut by 5 bases, the J end by 0 bases, with 9 bases between. The CDR3 runs 14 residues. Germline values: CDR1 SGHRS, CDR2 YFSETQ.

V and J are TRBV11-2 and TRBJ2-2, with D unclear. The CDR3 has 13 residues. V was trimmed by 1 base and J by 7 bases, leaving 7 bases between them. Germline CDR1 SGHAT, CDR2 FQNNGV. The CDR3: CASSLALRGELFF. Here the CDR3 DNA reads TGTGCCAGCAGCTTAGCCCTACGCGGGGAGCTGTTTTTT.

This chain links TRBV7-2 with TRBJ2-5; D unclear. Looked up from germline, CDR1 is SGHTA and CDR2 is FQGNSA. The CDR3 runs 13 residues. V lost 6 bases and J lost 5, with 13 bases in between. The CDR3 is CASSPLGSETQYF. The CDR3 nucleotides read TGTGCCAGCAGTCCTCTAGGTTCGGAGACCCAGTACTTC.

The table lists this clone with a count of one. This sequence joins TRBV5-1 and TRBJ1-1; 10 nucleotides line up with TRBD1. The germline CDR1 and CDR2 sequences are SGHRS and YFSETQ. With V trimmed by 4 bases and J by 6 bases, 9 bases remained unmatched. The CDR3 contains 15 residues. As DNA, the CDR3 is TGCGCCAGCAGCGGAATAGACAGGGGGCGTTCTGAAGCTTTCTTT. Its protein is CASSGIDRGRSEAFF. The whole variable domain, filled in from reference TRBV5-1 and TRBJ1-1, reads KAGVTQTPRYLIKTRGQQVTLSCSPISGHRSVSWYQQTPGQGLQFLFEYFSETQRNKGNFPGRFSGRQFSNSRSEMNVSTLELGDSALYLCASSGIDRGRSEAFFGQGTRLTVV.

With regard to this clone: At one end, the junction sequence differs from germline, possibly due to a read error. V usage is TRBV7-9 and J usage is TRBJ2-3; maybe TRBD1 (6 bases). Germline-derived CDR1 and CDR2 are SEHNR and FQNEAQ (reference sequence). The CDR3 totals 14 residues. CDR3 sequence: CSSSYRESTDTQYF. The CDR3 bases are TGTTCCAGCAGCTACAGGGAGAGCACAGATACGCAGTATTTT.

This chain connects TRBV5-1 to TRBJ2-1, with D maybe TRBD1 (6 bases). The CDR3 length is 16 residues. Germline V gives CDR1 SGHRS, CDR2 YFSETQ. V lost 4 bases to trimming and J lost 8 bases, with 22 bases between them. CDR3 DNA: TGCGCCAGCAGCCGAGAAGGGGGAATTGGTTTTGATGAGCAGTTCTTC. Amino acids: CASSREGGIGFDEQFF.

This clone turned up a few times. V is TRBV28 and J is TRBJ2-3; TRBD2 matches 13 bases. CDR1 and CDR2 from the germline V gene are MDHEN and SYDVKM. The CDR3 consists of 15 residues. V dropped 6 bases and J dropped 6; count of bases not matched to a gene: 6. The CDR3 DNA follows: TGTGCCAGCAGGTCTGGACTAGCGGGAGACGATACGCAGTATTTT. Amino acids: CASRSGLAGDDTQYF.

CDR3 coding DNA: TGTGCCAGCAGCTCCCCTTCGTCTGAGCTTATTTCCTACGAGCAGTACTTC. Its protein is CASSSPSSELISYEQYF. The chain links TRBV7-8 to TRBJ2-7; D uncertain. Trimming removed 4 bases at V and 1 base at J, with 20 bases between. The CDR3 contains 17 residues. Germline V gene lookup returns CDR1 SGHVS and CDR2 FQNEAQ.

The chain carries TRBV5-1 and TRBJ2-5; 12 bases align to TRBD2. This CDR3 is 16 amino acids long. J lost 2 bases, V lost 4 bases, and 6 bases had no gene match. Germline CDR1 and CDR2: SGHRS and YFSETQ. In DNA form, the CDR3 reads TGCGCCAGCAGCCTAGCGGGGGGGAACCAACAAGAGACCCAGTACTTC. Translating it yields CASSLAGGNQQETQYF.

The chain joins TRBV6-6 to TRBJ1-5; 7 positions agree with TRBD1. The CDR3 is 16 residues long. Germline loops: CDR1 MNHNY, CDR2 SVGAGI (reference sequence). Losses at the gene ends were 6 bases for V and 0 bases for J; bases not matched to a gene: 8. CDR3 DNA sequence: TGTGCCAGCAGCTATGGGACAGTATATAGCAATCAGCCCCAGCATTTT. Its protein is CASSYGTVYSNQPQHF.

This clone has only a few counts. The V and J genes are TRBV11-2 and TRBJ1-2; D unresolved. Germline CDR1 reads SGHAT; CDR2 reads FQNNGV. V shed 1 base and J shed 2 bases, with 17 bases lying between them. There are 17 residues in the CDR3. CDR3 coding DNA: TGTGCCAGCAGCTTAGGGTCCCTCTCGGGTAAAAACTATGGCTACACCTTC. Encoded protein: CASSLGSLSGKNYGYTF.